Listed below are T cell receptor beta chains from one sample, sequenced in a study of shared clonotypes between healthy human individuals. The data were produced by immunoSEQ multiplex PCR, yet TCRdb's version contains in-frame clones alone and is incomplete. In the table there are about 1.1 million clones, approximately 77% of which are singletons. The sample taken for sequencing was memory CD4+ T cells from PBMCs. The receptors were sampled from a man younger than 35 in good health. Some clones in this sample may be carry-over from other donors' samples. Each CDR3 is given with its conserved first and last residue. The D gene is left open where the match is weak. Some rows have no size entry. The others give once, few or many, or a class for an expanded clone.

J | size | V | D | CDR3 | DNA
TRBJ2-3 | - | TRBV4-1 | - | CASSQRGESATDTQYF | TGCGCCAGCAGCCAAAGGGGGGAGTCGGCCACAGATACGCAGTATTTT
TRBJ2-7 | - | TRBV7-2 | TRBD2 | CASSKPGLNYEQYF | TGTGCCAGCAGCAAGCCGGGACTAAACTACGAGCAGTACTTC
TRBJ2-5 | - | TRBV28 | - | CASSYRKRRGETQYF | TGTGCCAGCAGTTATAGGAAACGGAGGGGAGAGACCCAGTACTTC
TRBJ1-1 | - | TRBV19 | TRBD1 | CASSIQQGRVAEAFF | TGTGCCAGTAGTATCCAACAGGGGAGGGTCGCTGAAGCTTTCTTT
TRBJ1-2 | - | TRBV15 | - | CATSREDVGYTF | TGTGCCACCAGCAGGGAAGATGTTGGCTACACCTTC
TRBJ2-5 | - | TRBV5-6 | - | CASSFRQVGTQYF | TGTGCCAGCAGCTTTAGACAGGTTGGGACCCAGTACTTC
TRBJ2-2 | - | TRBV2 | - | CASRTGQESLGELFF | TGTGCCAGCAGGACGGGGCAGGAATCTCTCGGGGAGCTGTTTTTT
TRBJ1-2 | - | TRBV4-1 | - | CASSQVDSNYGYTF | TGCGCCAGCAGCCAAGTCGACAGCAACTATGGCTACACCTTC
TRBJ2-5 | - | TRBV7-9 | TRBD2 | CASSLGLAGGQETQYF | TGTGCCAGCAGCTTAGGACTAGCGGGAGGGCAAGAGACCCAGTACTTC
TRBJ1-5 | - | TRBV28 | - | CASSSDANQPQHF | TGTGCCAGCAGTTCGGACGCAAATCAGCCCCAGCATTTT
TRBJ2-1 | - | TRBV5-4 | TRBD1 | CASSLAPGQGTDEQFF | TGTGCCAGCAGCTTGGCCCCGGGACAGGGGACAGATGAGCAGTTCTTC
TRBJ1-2 | - | TRBV4-2 | - | CASSLSGYGYTF | TGTGCCAGCAGCTTATCCGGCTATGGCTACACCTTC
TRBJ1-3 | - | TRBV6-6 | - | CASRSLGGGGNTIYF | TGTGCCAGCAGATCCCTCGGTGGAGGTGGAAACACCATATATTTT
TRBJ2-7 | - | TRBV28 | TRBD1 | CATTGQGAHEQYF | TGTGCCACAACAGGACAGGGGGCCCACGAGCAGTACTTC
TRBJ2-5 | - | TRBV15 | TRBD2 | CATSRDHGGETQYF | TGTGCCACCAGCAGAGATCACGGGGGGGAGACCCAGTACTTC
TRBJ2-7 | once | TRBV5-6 | TRBD2 | CASSPAGFSYEQYF | TGTGCCAGCAGCCCAGCGGGATTCTCCTACGAGCAGTACTTC
TRBJ2-1 | - | TRBV4-1 | - | CASSQGTQLFTSGNEQFF | TGCGCCAGCAGCCAAGGGACTCAACTATTCACTTCTGGCAATGAGCAGTTCTTC
TRBJ2-3 | - | TRBV15 | TRBD2 | CATSRGTAGVGDTQYF | TGTGCCACCAGCAGAGGAACAGCGGGAGTAGGAGATACGCAGTATTTT
TRBJ2-5 | - | TRBV29-1 | - | CSVGPSNTQYF | TGCAGCGTTGGGCCCTCAAATACCCAGTACTTC
TRBJ2-3 | many | TRBV11-2 | - | CASSLERQDTQYF | TGTGCCAGCAGCTTAGAGCGGCAGGATACGCAGTATTTT
TRBJ1-5 | few | TRBV6-4 | - | CASSDNMGQPQHF | TGTGCCAGCAGTGACAACATGGGGCAGCCCCAGCATTTT
TRBJ2-3 | once | TRBV10-1 | TRBD2 | CASSGGQREGRGPDTQYF | TGCGCCAGCAGTGGTGGCCAGCGGGAGGGCCGCGGCCCAGATACGCAGTATTTT
TRBJ2-6 | once | TRBV18 | - | CASSPPGGAGANVLTF | TGTGCCAGCTCACCACCAGGAGGGGCTGGGGCCAACGTCCTGACTTTC
TRBJ2-1 | - | TRBV25-1 | - | CASSESQAGSYNEQFF | TGTGCCAGCAGTGAAAGTCAGGCGGGCTCCTACAATGAGCAGTTCTTC
TRBJ2-1 | - | TRBV6-5 | - | CASSRVAEYNEQFF | TGTGCCAGCAGTCGGGTAGCGGAGTACAATGAGCAGTTCTTC
TRBJ1-4 | - | TRBV5-1 | TRBD1 | CASSVGDSPTNEKLFF | TGCGCCAGCAGCGTGGGGGACAGCCCAACTAATGAAAAACTGTTTTTT
TRBJ2-4 | once | TRBV6-1 | TRBD1 | CASSEVAAVRQGAGAKNIQYF | TGTGCCAGCAGTGAAGTCGCGGCGGTTCGTCAGGGGGCGGGGGCCAAAAACATTCAGTACTTC
TRBJ1-2 | - | TRBV4-2 | TRBD1 | CASSQDRDSYGYTF | TGTGCCAGCAGCCAAGATCGGGACAGTTATGGCTACACCTTC
TRBJ2-3 | - | TRBV9 | TRBD2 | CASSGGGTSGGTDTQYF | TGTGCCAGCAGCGGGGGAGGGACTAGCGGGGGCACAGATACGCAGTATTTT
TRBJ2-3 | - | TRBV18 | TRBD1 | CASSPRQGKADTQYF | TGTGCCAGCTCACCGCGACAGGGAAAGGCAGATACGCAGTATTTT
TRBJ2-2 | - | TRBV30 | TRBD1 | CAWAPGGTGGPGELFF | TGTGCCTGGGCCCCCGGCGGGACAGGGGGACCCGGGGAGCTGTTTTTT
TRBJ1-1 | - | TRBV6-6 | - | CASSLSQRTEAFF | TGTGCCAGCAGTTTAAGCCAGAGGACTGAAGCTTTCTTT
TRBJ2-5 | - | TRBV5-1 | - | CASSLGQREETQYF | TGCGCCAGCAGCTTGGGACAGAGGGAAGAGACCCAGTACTTC